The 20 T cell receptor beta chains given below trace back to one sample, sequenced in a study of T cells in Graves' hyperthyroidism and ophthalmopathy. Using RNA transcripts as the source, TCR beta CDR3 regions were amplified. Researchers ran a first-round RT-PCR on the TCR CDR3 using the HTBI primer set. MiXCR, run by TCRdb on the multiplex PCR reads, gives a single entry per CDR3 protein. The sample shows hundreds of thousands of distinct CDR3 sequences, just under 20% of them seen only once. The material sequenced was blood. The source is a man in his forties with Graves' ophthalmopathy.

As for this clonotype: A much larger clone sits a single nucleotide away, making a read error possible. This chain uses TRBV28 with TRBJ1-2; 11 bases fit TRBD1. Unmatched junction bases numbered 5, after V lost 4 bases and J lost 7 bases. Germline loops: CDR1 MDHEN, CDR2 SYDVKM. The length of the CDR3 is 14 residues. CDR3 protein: CASSCGQGAFGYTF. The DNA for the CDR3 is TGTGCCAGCAGTTGCGGACAGGGGGCTTTTGGCTACACCTTC.

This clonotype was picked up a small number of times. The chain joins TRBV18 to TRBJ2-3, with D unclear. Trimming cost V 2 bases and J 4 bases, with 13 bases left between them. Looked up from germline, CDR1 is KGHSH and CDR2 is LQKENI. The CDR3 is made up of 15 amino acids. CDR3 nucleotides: TGTGCCAGCTCACCAAGGGCTCCCCCCTCAGATACGCAGTATTTT. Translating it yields CASSPRAPPSDTQYF.

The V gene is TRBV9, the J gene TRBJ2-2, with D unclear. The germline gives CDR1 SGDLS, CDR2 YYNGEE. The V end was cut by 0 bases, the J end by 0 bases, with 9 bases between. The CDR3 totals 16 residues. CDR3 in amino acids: CASSVVAFPNTGELFF. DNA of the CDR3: TGTGCCAGCAGCGTAGTCGCTTTCCCGAACACCGGGGAGCTGTTTTTT.

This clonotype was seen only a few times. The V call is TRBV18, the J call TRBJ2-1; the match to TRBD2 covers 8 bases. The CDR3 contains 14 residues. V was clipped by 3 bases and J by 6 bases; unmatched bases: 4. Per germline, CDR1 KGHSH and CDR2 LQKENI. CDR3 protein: CASSPTSGSNEQFF. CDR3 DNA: TGTGCCAGCTCACCGACCAGCGGGAGCAATGAGCAGTTCTTC.

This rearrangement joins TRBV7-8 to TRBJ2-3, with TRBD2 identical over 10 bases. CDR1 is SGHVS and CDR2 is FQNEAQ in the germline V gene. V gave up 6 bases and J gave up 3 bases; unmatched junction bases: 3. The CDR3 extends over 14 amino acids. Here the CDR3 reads CASRQGLATDTQYF. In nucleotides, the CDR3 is TGTGCCAGCAGACAGGGACTAGCGACAGATACGCAGTATTTT. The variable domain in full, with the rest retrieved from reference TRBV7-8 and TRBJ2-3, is GAGVSQSPRYKVAKRGQDVALRCDPISGHVSLFWYQQALGQGPEFLTYFQNEAQLDKSGLPSDRFFAERPEGSVSTLKIQRTQQEDSAVYLCASRQGLATDTQYFGPGTRLTVL.

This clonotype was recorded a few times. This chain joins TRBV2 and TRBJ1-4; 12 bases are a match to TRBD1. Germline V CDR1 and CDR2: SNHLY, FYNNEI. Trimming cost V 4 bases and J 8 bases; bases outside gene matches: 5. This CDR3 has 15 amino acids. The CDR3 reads CASSGGGTGGEKLFF. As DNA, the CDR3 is TGTGCCAGCAGTGGAGGTGGGACAGGGGGCGAAAAACTGTTTTTT.

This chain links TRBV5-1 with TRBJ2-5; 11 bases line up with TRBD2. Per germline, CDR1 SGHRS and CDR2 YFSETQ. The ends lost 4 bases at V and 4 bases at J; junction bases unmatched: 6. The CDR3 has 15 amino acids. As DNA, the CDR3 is TGCGCCAGCAGCGGCGCGCTAGCGGGGGGAGAGACCCAGTACTTC. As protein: CASSGALAGGETQYF.

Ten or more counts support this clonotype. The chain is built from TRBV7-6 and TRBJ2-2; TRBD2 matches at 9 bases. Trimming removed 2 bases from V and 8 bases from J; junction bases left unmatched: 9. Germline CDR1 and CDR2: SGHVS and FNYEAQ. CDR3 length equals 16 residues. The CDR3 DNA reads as TGTGCCAGCAGCTTAAGGGCTAGCGGGGTACGAGGGGAGCTGTTTTTT. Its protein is CASSLRASGVRGELFF.

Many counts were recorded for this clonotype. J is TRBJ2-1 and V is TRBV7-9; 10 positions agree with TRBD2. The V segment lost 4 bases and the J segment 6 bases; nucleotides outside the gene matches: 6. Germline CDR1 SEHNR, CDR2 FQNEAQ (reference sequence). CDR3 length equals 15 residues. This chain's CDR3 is CASSSPGLAVNEQFF. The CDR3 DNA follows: TGTGCCAGCAGCTCCCCTGGACTAGCGGTCAATGAGCAGTTCTTC.

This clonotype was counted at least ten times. CDR3 nucleotide sequence: TGTGCCAGCAGTCCAGACTACAATGAGCAGTTCTTC. Protein: CASSPDYNEQFF. The rearrangement joins TRBV12-3 or TRBV12-4 to TRBJ2-1; D not resolved. This CDR3 has 12 amino acids. The V end lost 5 bases, the J end lost 3 bases, and 5 bases lay between the germline ends.

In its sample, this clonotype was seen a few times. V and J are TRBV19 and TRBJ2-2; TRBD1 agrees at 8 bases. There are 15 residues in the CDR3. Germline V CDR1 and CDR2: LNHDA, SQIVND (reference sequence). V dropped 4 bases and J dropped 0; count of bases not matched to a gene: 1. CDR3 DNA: TGTGCCAGTAGTACAGGGGGCTCGAACACCGGGGAGCTGTTTTTT. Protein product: CASSTGGSNTGELFF.

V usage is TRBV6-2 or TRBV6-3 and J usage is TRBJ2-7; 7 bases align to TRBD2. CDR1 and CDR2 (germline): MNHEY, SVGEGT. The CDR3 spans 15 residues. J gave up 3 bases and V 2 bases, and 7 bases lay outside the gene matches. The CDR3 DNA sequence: TGTGCCAGCAGTTACGTGCAGCGGGGACTCTACGAGCAGTACTTC. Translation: CASSYVQRGLYEQYF.

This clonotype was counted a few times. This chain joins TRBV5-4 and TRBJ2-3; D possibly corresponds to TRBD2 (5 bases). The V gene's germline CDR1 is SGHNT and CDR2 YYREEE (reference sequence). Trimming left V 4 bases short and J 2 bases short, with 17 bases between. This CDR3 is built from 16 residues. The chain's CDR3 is CASSPGVGIYTDTQYF. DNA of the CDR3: TGTGCCAGCAGCCCCGGGGTGGGAATTTACACAGATACGCAGTATTTT.

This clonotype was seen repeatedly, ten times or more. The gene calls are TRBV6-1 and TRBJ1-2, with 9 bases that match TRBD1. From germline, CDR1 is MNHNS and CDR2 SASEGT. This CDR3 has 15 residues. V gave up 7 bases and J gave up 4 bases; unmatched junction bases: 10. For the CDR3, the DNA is TGTGCCAGCACCTCAACAGGGGGCGTCGGCTATGGCTACACCTTC. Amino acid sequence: CASTSTGGVGYGYTF.

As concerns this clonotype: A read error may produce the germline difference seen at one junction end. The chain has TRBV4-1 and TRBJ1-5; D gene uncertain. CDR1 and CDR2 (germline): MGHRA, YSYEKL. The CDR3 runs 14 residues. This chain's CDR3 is CASRQAGSNQPQHF. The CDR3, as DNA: TGCGCCAGCAGACAAGCGGGGAGTAATCAGCCCCAGCATTTT.

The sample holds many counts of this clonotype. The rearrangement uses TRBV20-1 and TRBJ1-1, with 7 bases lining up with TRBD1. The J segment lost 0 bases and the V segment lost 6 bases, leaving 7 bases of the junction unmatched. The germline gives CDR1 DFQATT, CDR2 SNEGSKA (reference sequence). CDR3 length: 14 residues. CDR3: CSAERTGMNTEAFF. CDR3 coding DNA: TGCAGTGCCGAGCGGACAGGCATGAACACTGAAGCTTTCTTT.

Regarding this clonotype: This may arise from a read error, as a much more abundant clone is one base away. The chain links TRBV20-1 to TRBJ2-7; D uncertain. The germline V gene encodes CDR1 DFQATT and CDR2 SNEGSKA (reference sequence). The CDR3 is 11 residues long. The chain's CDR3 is CGARVDYEQYF. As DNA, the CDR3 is TGCGGTGCTAGAGTGGACTACGAGCAGTACTTC.

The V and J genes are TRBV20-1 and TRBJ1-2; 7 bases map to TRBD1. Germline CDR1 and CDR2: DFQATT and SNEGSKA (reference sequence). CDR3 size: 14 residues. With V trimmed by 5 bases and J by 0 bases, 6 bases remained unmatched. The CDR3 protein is CSAPRDSANYGYTF. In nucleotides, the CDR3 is TGCAGTGCTCCTCGGGACAGCGCTAACTATGGCTACACCTTC.

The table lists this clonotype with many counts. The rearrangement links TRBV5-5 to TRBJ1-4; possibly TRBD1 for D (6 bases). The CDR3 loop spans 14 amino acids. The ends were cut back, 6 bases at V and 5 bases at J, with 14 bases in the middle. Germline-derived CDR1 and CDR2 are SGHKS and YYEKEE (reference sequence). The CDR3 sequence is CASTLRGENEKLFF. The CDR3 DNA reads TGTGCCAGCACTCTCAGGGGAGAGAATGAAAAACTGTTTTTT.

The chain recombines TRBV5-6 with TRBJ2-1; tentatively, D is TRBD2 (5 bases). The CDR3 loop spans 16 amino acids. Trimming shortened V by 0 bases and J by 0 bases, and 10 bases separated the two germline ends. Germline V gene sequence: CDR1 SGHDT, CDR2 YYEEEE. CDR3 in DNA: TGTGCCAGCAGCTTGGCTAGCACCGTCTCCTACAATGAGCAGTTCTTC. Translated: CASSLASTVSYNEQFF.